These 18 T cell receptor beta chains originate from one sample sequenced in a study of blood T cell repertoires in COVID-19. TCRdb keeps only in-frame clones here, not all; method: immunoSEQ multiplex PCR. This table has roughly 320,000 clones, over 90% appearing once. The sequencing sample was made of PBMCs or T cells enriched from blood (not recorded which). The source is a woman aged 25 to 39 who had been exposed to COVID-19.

CDR3 in amino acids: CASGFGQGDEQYF. The CDR3, as DNA: TGTGCTAGTGGTTTCGGACAGGGAGACGAGCAGTACTTC. The chain uses TRBV12-5 and TRBJ2-7; 8 nucleotides align to TRBD1. Germline loops: CDR1 LGHNT, CDR2 FRNRAP. Trimming cost V 3 bases and J 5 bases; bases outside gene matches: 3. This CDR3 has 13 amino acids.

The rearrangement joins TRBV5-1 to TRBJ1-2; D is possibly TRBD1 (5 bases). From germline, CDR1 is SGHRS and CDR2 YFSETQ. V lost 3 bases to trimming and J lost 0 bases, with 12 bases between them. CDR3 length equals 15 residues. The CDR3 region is CASSSTGLANYGYTF. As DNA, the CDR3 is TGCGCCAGCAGCTCTACAGGATTAGCTAACTATGGCTACACCTTC.

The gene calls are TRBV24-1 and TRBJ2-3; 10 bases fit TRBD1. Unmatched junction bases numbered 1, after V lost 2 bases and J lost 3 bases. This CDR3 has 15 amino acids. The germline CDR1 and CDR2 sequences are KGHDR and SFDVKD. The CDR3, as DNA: TGTGCCACCAGTGATTCGGGACAGGGGACAGATACGCAGTATTTT. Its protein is CATSDSGQGTDTQYF.

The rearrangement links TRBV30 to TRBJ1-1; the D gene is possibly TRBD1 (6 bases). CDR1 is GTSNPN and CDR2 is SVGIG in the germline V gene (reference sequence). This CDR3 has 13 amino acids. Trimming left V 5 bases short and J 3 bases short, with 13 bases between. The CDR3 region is CAWEQGGYTEAFF. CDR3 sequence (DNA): TGTGCCTGGGAACAGGGAGGGTACACTGAAGCTTTCTTT. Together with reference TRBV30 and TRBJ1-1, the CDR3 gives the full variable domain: SQTIHQWPATLVQPVGSPLSLECTVEGTSNPNLYWYRQAAGRGLQLLFYSVGIGQISSEVPQNLSASRPQDRQFILSSKKLLLSDSGFYLCAWEQGGYTEAFFGQGTRLTVV.

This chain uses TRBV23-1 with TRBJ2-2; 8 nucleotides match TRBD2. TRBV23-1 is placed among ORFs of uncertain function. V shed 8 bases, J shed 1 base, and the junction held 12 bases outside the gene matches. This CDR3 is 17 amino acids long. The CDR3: CASLTGGAKWNTGELFF. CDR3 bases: TGCGCCAGCCTCACGGGAGGGGCCAAATGGAACACCGGGGAGCTGTTTTTT.

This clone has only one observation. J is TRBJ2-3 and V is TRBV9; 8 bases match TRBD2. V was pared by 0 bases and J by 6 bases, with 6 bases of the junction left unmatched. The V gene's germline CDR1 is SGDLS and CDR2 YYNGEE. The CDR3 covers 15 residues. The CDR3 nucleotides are TGTGCCAGCAGCGTAGATCGGGGGGGCCCGGATACGCAGTATTTT. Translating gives CASSVDRGGPDTQYF.

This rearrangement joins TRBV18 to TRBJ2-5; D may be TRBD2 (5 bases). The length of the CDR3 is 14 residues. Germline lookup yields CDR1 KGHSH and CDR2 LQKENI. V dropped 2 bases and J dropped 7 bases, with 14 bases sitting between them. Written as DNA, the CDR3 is TGTGCCAGCTCACCAGGGCAGCGGAGAGGGACCCAGTACTTC. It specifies CASSPGQRRGTQYF.

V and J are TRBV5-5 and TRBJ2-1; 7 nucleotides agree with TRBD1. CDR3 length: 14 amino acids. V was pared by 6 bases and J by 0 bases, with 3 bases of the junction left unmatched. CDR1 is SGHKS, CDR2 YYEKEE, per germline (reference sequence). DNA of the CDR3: TGTGCCAGCATATGGGACAGCTCCTACAATGAGCAGTTCTTC. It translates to CASIWDSSYNEQFF.

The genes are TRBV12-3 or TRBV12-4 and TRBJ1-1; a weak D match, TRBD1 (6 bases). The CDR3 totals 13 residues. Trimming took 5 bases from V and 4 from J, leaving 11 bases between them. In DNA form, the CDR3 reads TGTGCCAGCAGTCCTACAGGGCGCACTGAAGCTTTCTTT. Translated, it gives CASSPTGRTEAFF.

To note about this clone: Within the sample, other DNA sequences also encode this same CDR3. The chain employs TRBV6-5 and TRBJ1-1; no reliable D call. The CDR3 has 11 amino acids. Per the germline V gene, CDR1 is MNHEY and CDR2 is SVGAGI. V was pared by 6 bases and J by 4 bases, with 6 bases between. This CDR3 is CASSFSTEAFF. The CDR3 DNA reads TGTGCCAGCAGCTTCAGCACTGAAGCTTTCTTT.

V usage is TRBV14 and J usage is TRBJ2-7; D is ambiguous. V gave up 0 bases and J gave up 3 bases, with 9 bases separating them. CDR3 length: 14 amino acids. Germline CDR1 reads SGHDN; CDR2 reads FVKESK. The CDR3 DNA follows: TGTGCCAGCAGCCAAGAGAACACCGTCTACGAGCAGTACTTC. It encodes CASSQENTVYEQYF.

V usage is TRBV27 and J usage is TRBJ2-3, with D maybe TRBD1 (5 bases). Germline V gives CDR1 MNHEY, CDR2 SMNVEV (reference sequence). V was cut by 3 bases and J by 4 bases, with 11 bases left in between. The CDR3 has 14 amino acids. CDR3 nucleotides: TGTGCCAGCAGTTTTTGGCAGGGCTCAGATACGCAGTATTTT. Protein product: CASSFWQGSDTQYF.

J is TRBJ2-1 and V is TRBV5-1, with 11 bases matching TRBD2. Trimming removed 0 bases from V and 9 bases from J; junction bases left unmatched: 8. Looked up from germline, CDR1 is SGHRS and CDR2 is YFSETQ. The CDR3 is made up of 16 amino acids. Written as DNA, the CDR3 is TGCGCCAGCAGCTTGGTATTAGCGGGGGGGACGAGTGAGCAGTTCTTC. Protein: CASSLVLAGGTSEQFF.

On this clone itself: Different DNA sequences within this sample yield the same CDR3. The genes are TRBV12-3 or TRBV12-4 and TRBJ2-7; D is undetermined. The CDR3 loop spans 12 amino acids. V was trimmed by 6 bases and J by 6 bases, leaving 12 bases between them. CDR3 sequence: CASSAPVLEQYF. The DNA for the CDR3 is TGTGCCAGCAGCGCACCGGTACTCGAGCAGTACTTC.

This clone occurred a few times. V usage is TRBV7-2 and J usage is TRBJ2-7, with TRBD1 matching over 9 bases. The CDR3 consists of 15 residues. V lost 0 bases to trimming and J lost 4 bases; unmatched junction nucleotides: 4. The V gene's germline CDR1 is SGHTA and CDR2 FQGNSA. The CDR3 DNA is TGTGCCAGCAGCTTAGCCGGGACAGGGTGGTACGAGCAGTACTTC. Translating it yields CASSLAGTGWYEQYF.

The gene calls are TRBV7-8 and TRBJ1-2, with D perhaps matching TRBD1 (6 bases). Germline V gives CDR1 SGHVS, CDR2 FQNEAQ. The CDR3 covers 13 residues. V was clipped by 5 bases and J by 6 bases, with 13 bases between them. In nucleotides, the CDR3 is TGTGCCAGCAGCCATCGACAGGCGGATGGCTACACCTTC. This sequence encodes CASSHRQADGYTF.

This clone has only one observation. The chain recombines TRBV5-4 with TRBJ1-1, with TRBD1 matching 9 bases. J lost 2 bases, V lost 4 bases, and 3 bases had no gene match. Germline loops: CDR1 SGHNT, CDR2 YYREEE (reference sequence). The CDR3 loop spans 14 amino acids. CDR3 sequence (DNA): TGTGCCAGCAGCCAGGACAGGGGCAACACTGAAGCTTTCTTT. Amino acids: CASSQDRGNTEAFF.

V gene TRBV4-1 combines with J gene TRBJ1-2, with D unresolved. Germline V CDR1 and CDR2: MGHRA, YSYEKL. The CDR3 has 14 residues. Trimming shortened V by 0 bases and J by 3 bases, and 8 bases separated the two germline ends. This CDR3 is CASSQDRRDYGYTF. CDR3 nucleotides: TGCGCCAGCAGCCAAGATCGTCGGGACTATGGCTACACCTTC.